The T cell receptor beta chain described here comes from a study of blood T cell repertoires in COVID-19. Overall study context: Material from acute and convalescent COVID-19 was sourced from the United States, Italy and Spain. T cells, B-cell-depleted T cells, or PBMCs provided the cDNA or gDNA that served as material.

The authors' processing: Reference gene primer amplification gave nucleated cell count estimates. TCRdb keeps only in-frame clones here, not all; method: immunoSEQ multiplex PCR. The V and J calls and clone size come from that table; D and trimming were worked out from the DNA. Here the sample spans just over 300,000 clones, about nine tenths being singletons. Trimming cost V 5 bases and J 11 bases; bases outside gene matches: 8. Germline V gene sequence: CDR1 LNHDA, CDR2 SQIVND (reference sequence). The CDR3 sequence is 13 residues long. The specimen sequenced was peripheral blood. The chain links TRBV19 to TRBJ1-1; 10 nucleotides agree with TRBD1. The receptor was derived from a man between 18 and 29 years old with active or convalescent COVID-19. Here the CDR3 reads CASSPGQGQGAFF. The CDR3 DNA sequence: TGTGCCAGTAGTCCCGGCCAGGGACAGGGGGCTTTCTTT.